This TCR beta chain was retrieved from a study of neurological immune-mediated disorders. The sorted libraries were made from more than 900,000 CD4+ or CD8+ T cells. CDR3 size: 15 residues. CDR1 and CDR2 from the germline V gene are SGHRS and YFSETQ. The ends lost 2 bases at V and 7 bases at J; junction bases unmatched: 6. This clonotype was counted ten times or more. TCRdb re-called the 5' RACE reads with MiXCR, one entry per CDR3 protein. The sample lists under 50,000 distinct CDR3 sequences, roughly 11% seen once, with around 4% in the top ten. This chain connects TRBV5-1 to TRBJ2-1; 10 bases agree with TRBD2. Sequencing was carried out using CD4+ T cells from blood. The TCR comes from a woman in her thirties with HTLV-1-associated myelopathy (HAM/TSP). CDR3 in DNA: TGCGCCAGCAGCTTTAGCGGGGGGTGGGTGAATGAGCAGTTCTTC. Translating gives CASSFSGGWVNEQFF.